Included here is one T cell receptor beta chain sequence, with context. Assay: immunoSEQ multiplex PCR; the TCRdb copy retains only in-frame clones and omits some. The table includes about 46,000 clones, over 85% detected once. This sample is part of a study of T cell changes during pregnancy in multiple sclerosis. The length of the CDR3 is 16 residues. The J segment lost 5 bases and the V segment lost 5 bases, leaving 13 bases of the junction unmatched. CDR1 SGHTA and CDR2 FQGNSA come from the germline V gene. The chain recombines TRBV7-2 with TRBJ2-3; 7 nucleotides line up with TRBD1. The source is a female donor with multiple sclerosis, enrolled in a pregnancy study. The sequencing here drew on CD8+ T cells from peripheral blood mononuclear cells, taken after pregnancy. This CDR3 reads CASSPSTGWSEDTQYF. Here the CDR3 DNA reads TGTGCCAGCAGCCCATCGACAGGGTGGAGCGAAGATACGCAGTATTTT.